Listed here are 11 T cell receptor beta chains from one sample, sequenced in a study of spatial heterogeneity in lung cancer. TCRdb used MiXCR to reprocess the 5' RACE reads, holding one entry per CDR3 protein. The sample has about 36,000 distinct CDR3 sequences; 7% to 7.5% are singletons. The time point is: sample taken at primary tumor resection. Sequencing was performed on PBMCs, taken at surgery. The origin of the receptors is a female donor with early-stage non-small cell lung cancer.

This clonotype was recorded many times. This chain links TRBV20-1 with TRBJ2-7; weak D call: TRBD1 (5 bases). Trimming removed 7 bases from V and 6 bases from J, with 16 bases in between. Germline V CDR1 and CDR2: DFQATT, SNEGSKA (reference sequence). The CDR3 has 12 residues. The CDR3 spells CSGPLREREQYF. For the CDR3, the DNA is TGCAGTGGCCCGCTCAGGGAACGCGAGCAGTACTTC.

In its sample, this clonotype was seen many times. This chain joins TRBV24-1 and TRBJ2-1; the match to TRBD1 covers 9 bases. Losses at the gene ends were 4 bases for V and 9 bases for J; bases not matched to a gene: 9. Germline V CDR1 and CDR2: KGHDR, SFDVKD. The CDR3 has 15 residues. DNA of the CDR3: TGTGCCACCAGTGACCCCTCACAGGGGGCGGGTGAGCAGTTCTTC. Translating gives CATSDPSQGAGEQFF.

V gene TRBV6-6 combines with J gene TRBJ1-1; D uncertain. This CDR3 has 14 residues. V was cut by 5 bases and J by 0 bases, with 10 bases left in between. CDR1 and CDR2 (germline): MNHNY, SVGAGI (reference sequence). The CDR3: CASSPGFMNTEAFF. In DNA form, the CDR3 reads TGTGCCAGCAGTCCGGGATTCATGAACACTGAAGCTTTCTTT.

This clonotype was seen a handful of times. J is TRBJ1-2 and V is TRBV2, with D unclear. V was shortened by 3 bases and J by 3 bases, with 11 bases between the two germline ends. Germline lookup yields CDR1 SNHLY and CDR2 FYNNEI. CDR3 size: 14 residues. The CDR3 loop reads CASSELAVYYGYTF. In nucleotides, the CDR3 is TGTGCCAGCAGTGAGTTGGCAGTCTACTATGGCTACACCTTC. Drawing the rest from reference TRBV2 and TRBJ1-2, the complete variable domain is EPEVTQTPSHQVTQMGQEVILRCVPISNHLYFYWYRQILGQKVEFLVSFYNNEISEKSEIFDDQFSVERPDGSNFTLKIRSTKLEDSAMYFCASSELAVYYGYTFGSGTRLTVV.

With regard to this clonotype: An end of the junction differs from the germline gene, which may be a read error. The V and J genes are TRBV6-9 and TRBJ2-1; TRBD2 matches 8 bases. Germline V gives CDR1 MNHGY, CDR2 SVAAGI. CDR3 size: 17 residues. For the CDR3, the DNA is TGTGCCAGCAGTTACACACTAGCGGCGAGCTCCTACAAAGAGCAGTTCTTC. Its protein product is CASSYTLAASSYKEQFF.

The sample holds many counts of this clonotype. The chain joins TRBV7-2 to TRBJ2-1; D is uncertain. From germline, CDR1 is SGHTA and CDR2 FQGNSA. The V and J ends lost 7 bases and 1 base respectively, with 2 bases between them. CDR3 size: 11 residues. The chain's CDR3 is CASTSYNEQFF. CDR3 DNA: TGTGCCAGCACTTCCTACAATGAGCAGTTCTTC.

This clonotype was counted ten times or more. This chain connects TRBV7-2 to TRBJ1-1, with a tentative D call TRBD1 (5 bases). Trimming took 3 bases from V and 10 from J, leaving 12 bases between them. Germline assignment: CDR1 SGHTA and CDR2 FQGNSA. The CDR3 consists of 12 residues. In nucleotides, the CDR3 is TGTGCCAGCAGCTTGGGTAGGCAGGGAGCTTTCTTT. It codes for CASSLGRQGAFF. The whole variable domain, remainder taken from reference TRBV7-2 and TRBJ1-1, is GAGVSQSPSNKVTEKGKDVELRCDPISGHTALYWYRQSLGQGLEFLIYFQGNSAPDKSGLPSDRFSAERTGGSVSTLTIQRTQQEDSAVYLCASSLGRQGAFFGQGTRLTVV.

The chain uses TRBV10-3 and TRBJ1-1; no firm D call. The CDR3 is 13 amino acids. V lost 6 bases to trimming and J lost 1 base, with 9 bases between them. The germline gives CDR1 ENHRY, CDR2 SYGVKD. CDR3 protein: CAIRRSPNTEAFF. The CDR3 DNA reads TGTGCCATCAGAAGGTCTCCGAACACTGAAGCTTTCTTT.

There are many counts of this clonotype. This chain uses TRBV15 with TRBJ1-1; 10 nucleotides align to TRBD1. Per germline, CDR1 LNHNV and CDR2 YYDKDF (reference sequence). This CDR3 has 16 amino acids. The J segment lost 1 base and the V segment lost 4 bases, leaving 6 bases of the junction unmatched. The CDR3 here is CATSIRTGGENTEAFF. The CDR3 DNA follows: TGTGCCACCAGCATAAGGACAGGGGGGGAGAACACTGAAGCTTTCTTT.

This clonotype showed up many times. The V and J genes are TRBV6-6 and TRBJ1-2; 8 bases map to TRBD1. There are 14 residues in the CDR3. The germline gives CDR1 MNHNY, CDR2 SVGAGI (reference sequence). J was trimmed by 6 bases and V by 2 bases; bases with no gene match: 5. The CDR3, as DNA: TGTGCCAGCAGTTACCTACAGGGGGGCGATGGCTACACCTTC. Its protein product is CASSYLQGGDGYTF.

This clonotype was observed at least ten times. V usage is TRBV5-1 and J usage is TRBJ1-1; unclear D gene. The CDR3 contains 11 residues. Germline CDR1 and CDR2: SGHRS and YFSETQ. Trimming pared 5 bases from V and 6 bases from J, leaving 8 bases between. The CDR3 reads CASRPDPEAFF. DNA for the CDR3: TGCGCCAGCAGACCCGACCCTGAAGCTTTCTTT.